A selection of T cell receptor beta chains follows, all from one sample in a study of post-analysis software for immune sequencing data. MiXCR, run by TCRdb on the PCR reads, gives a single entry per CDR3 protein. Of roughly 800,000 distinct CDR3 sequences in the sample, about 50% were seen once. The sample consisted of blood. These receptors were collected from a girl aged 10 to 17 with multiple sclerosis. Each CDR3 is given with its conserved first and last residue. D genes are given only for firm matches. Expanded clones get a size class; other rows say once, few or many, or leave the size out.

j_call cdr3_length d_call v_call clone_size cdr3_aa cdr3_nt
TRBJ1-1 14 - TRBV19 - CASSRRGESTEAFF TGTGCCAGTAGTAGGCGGGGGGAGAGCACTGAAGCTTTCTTT
TRBJ1-5 14 - TRBV6-5 - CASSSVGSNQPQHF TGTGCCAGCAGCTCAGTTGGCAGCAATCAGCCCCAGCATTTT
TRBJ1-2 16 - TRBV6-6 - CASKQEGAGTNYGYTF TGTGCCAGCAAACAAGAAGGCGCAGGGACTAACTATGGCTACACCTTC
TRBJ2-1 14 - TRBV5-1 - CASKTGGTYNEQFF TGCGCCAGCAAAACTGGGGGGACCTACAATGAGCAGTTCTTC
TRBJ2-3 13 - TRBV12-5 few CASGPSSTDTQYF TGTGCTAGTGGCCCCAGTAGCACAGATACGCAGTATTTT
TRBJ2-5 15 - TRBV5-1 - CASSGEGVTQETQYF TGCGCCAGCAGTGGGGAAGGGGTGACACAAGAGACCCAGTACTTC
TRBJ2-5 17 TRBD1 TRBV5-1 few CASSSRTGPRRQETQYF TGCGCCAGCAGCTCCCGGACAGGTCCTCGTAGACAAGAGACCCAGTACTTC
TRBJ2-3 16 - TRBV5-1 - CASSPFSASSTDTQYF TGCGCCAGCAGCCCCTTTTCGGCGAGCAGCACAGATACGCAGTATTTT
TRBJ1-2 14 - TRBV19 - CASIPTDRNYGYTF TGTGCCAGTATCCCTACAGACAGGAACTATGGCTACACCTTC
TRBJ1-4 14 - TRBV30 - CAWSVDLDGEKLFF TGTGCCTGGAGTGTGGATTTAGACGGTGAAAAACTGTTTTTT
TRBJ2-7 17 TRBD2 TRBV7-8 few CASSLFASGDLSYEQYF TGTGCCAGCAGCTTATTCGCTAGCGGAGACCTCTCCTACGAGCAGTACTTC
TRBJ1-1 14 - TRBV14 - CASSHGDGSTEAFF TGTGCCAGCAGCCACGGGGACGGCTCGACAGAAGCTTTCTTT
TRBJ2-7 12 TRBD1 TRBV10-3 - CAITRQGGEQYF TGTGCCATCACCCGACAGGGGGGCGAGCAGTACTTC
TRBJ2-1 17 TRBD2 TRBV15 - CATSRDLRTSLYNEQFF TGTGCCACCAGCAGAGATTTGAGGACTAGCCTTTACAATGAGCAGTTCTTC
TRBJ2-1 13 TRBD1 TRBV20-1 few CSATGTGYNEQFF TGCAGTGCTACCGGGACAGGGTACAATGAGCAGTTCTTC
TRBJ2-3 15 TRBD2 TRBV7-8 many CASSLTGLTTDTQYF TGTGCCAGCAGTCTAACGGGACTAACTACAGATACGCAGTATTTT
TRBJ2-7 16 TRBD1 TRBV6-5 once CASSYEGQGVAYEQYF TGTGCCAGCAGTTACGAGGGACAGGGCGTCGCCTACGAGCAGTACTTC
TRBJ1-2 11 - TRBV29-1 - CSVVHAYGYTF TGCAGCGTTGTGCATGCCTATGGCTACACCTTC
TRBJ2-5 14 - TRBV20-1 few CSANPGSAQETQYF TGCAGTGCTAACCCCGGCTCGGCTCAAGAGACCCAGTACTTC
TRBJ1-2 14 TRBD1 TRBV24-1 - CATSDVDRSYGYTF TGTGCCACCAGTGATGTGGACAGGTCCTATGGCTACACCTTC
TRBJ1-4 14 TRBD1 TRBV29-1 once CSVAPRGLGEKLFF TGCAGCGTTGCTCCCAGGGGGCTTGGTGAAAAACTGTTTTTT
TRBJ1-1 14 - TRBV6-6 once CASSYMGADTEAFF TGTGCCAGCAGTTACATGGGGGCCGACACTGAAGCTTTCTTT
TRBJ2-5 14 - TRBV5-6 - CASVMGQLLLGQYF TGTGCCAGCGTGATGGGGCAGTTACTTCTCGGGCAGTACTTC
TRBJ2-7 12 TRBD2 TRBV7-2 - CASSPREYEQYF TGTGCCAGCAGTCCGCGGGAGTACGAGCAGTACTTC
TRBJ1-2 11 - TRBV6-5 - CASTRGRGYTF TGTGCCAGCACTAGGGGACGGGGCTACACCTTC
TRBJ2-5 12 - TRBV6-6 - CASSYTQETQYF TGTGCCAGCAGTTACACCCAAGAGACCCAGTACTTC
TRBJ1-2 15 - TRBV4-1 few CASSQFLIANYGYTF TGCGCCAGCAGCCAGTTCCTGATCGCTAACTATGGCTACACCTTC
TRBJ2-6 14 TRBD2 TRBV10-3 - CATSGGSGANVLTF TGTGCCACCAGCGGGGGTTCTGGGGCCAACGTCCTGACTTTC
TRBJ2-7 15 TRBD1 TRBV12-5 - CASGPRMTGNYEQYF TGTGCTAGTGGTCCTCGTATGACAGGGAACTACGAGCAGTACTTC
TRBJ1-1 17 - TRBV9 - CASSARVGSTRNTEAFF TGTGCCAGCAGCGCCAGGGTCGGGTCGACTAGGAACACTGAAGCTTTCTTT
TRBJ1-2 15 - TRBV7-9 - CASTPWVVGDDGYTF TGTGCCAGCACCCCCTGGGTGGTAGGGGACGATGGCTACACCTTC
TRBJ2-5 15 - TRBV15 - CATRGRGEYQETQYF TGTGCCACCAGAGGACGGGGAGAGTACCAAGAGACCCAGTACTTC
TRBJ2-5 14 TRBD1 TRBV6-6 once CASSTGTGWETQYF TGTGCCAGCAGTACCGGGACAGGGTGGGAGACCCAGTACTTC
TRBJ2-5 14 TRBD2 TRBV27 - CASSLWGGEETQYF TGTGCCAGCAGTTTATGGGGGGGAGAAGAGACCCAGTACTTC
TRBJ2-1 15 - TRBV6-1 - CASSENGGPFNEQFF TGTGCCAGCAGTGAAAACGGAGGGCCCTTCAATGAGCAGTTCTTC
TRBJ1-2 13 - TRBV24-1 - CATEPGDLRGYTF TGTGCCACCGAGCCCGGGGACCTCCGCGGCTACACCTTC
TRBJ1-5 16 - TRBV2 - CASSEVGRGSNQPQHF TGTGCCAGCAGTGAAGTCGGCAGGGGAAGCAATCAGCCCCAGCATTTT
TRBJ2-1 13 - TRBV6-6 - CASSYVRGDEQFF TGTGCCAGCAGTTACGTCAGGGGAGATGAGCAGTTCTTC
TRBJ2-7 12 - TRBV29-1 - CSYETVSYEQYF TGCAGTTACGAGACAGTTAGCTACGAGCAGTACTTC
TRBJ2-1 13 TRBD1 TRBV7-3 - CASSLDRLDEQFF TGTGCCAGCAGCTTGGACAGGCTCGATGAGCAGTTCTTC
TRBJ2-7 14 TRBD2 TRBV12-3/TRBV12-4 - CASTYSGSSHEQYF TGTGCCAGCACCTATAGCGGGAGCTCCCACGAGCAGTACTTC
TRBJ2-7 15 TRBD1 TRBV7-9 - CASSLAFRGTYEQYF TGTGCCAGCAGCTTAGCATTCAGGGGGACCTACGAGCAGTACTTC
TRBJ1-2 14 - TRBV20-1 - CSARGHTADYGYTF TGCAGTGCTAGAGGGCATACTGCTGACTATGGCTACACCTTC
TRBJ2-1 12 - TRBV7-3 - CASSLQEHEQFF TGTGCCAGCAGCTTACAGGAACATGAGCAGTTCTTC
TRBJ2-6 18 - TRBV10-3 few CAIREAPRGNSGANVLTF TGTGCCATCAGAGAAGCTCCTCGGGGGAACTCTGGGGCCAACGTCCTGACTTTC
TRBJ1-2 16 TRBD1 TRBV5-1 few CASSWGQTSANYGYTF TGCGCCAGCAGCTGGGGACAGACCTCGGCTAACTATGGCTACACCTTC
TRBJ2-1 17 TRBD2 TRBV29-1 - CSVVTSGRLSSYNEQFF TGCAGCGTCGTGACTAGCGGGAGGTTGAGCTCCTACAATGAGCAGTTCTTC
TRBJ2-6 20 - TRBV9 few CASSVDIWGQRGSGANVLTF TGTGCCAGCAGCGTAGATATCTGGGGTCAGAGGGGTTCTGGGGCCAACGTCCTGACTTTC
TRBJ1-2 14 - TRBV30 - CAWSGPGLYHGYTF TGTGCCTGGAGCGGCCCTGGTCTCTACCATGGCTACACCTTC
TRBJ2-7 13 - TRBV7-2 - CASNLGASYEQYF TGTGCCAGCAACCTGGGGGCGTCCTACGAGCAGTACTTC
TRBJ1-1 13 - TRBV3-1 - CASSQGSSTEAFF TGTGCCAGCAGCCAAGGGAGCAGCACTGAAGCTTTCTTT
TRBJ2-3 14 TRBD2 TRBV4-1 - CASKTSGITDTQYF TGCGCCAGCAAGACTAGCGGCATCACAGATACGCAGTATTTT
TRBJ1-2 13 TRBD1 TRBV29-1 - CSVDFDRGRGGTF TGCAGCGTTGACTTCGACAGGGGGCGCGGAGGCACCTTC
TRBJ1-1 11 - TRBV12-3/TRBV12-4 - CASTDLEVAFF TGTGCCAGCACCGATTTGGAGGTAGCTTTCTTT
TRBJ2-1 14 - TRBV7-2 - CASTQTGLNNEQFF TGTGCCAGCACCCAAACCGGACTAAACAATGAGCAGTTCTTC
TRBJ1-2 13 - TRBV7-9 - CASSFRDPYGYTF TGTGCCAGCAGCTTCCGGGACCCTTATGGCTACACCTTC
TRBJ2-1 11 - TRBV29-1 - CSSGDVYEQFF TGCAGCTCGGGGGACGTCTATGAGCAGTTCTTC